These 6 T cell receptor beta chains were all obtained from the same sample, sequenced in a study of OX40 agonist ivuxolimab in advanced cancers. Assay: immunoSEQ multiplex PCR; the TCRdb copy retains only in-frame clones and omits some. This table has 72,000 or so clones, 87% appearing once. The sequencing here drew on CD4+ or CD8+ T cells sorted from blood, taken in a trial of the OX40 agonist ivuxolimab. Receptors were obtained from an adult with an advanced solid tumor such as melanoma, head and neck, liver or kidney cancer.

The chain has TRBV10-1 and TRBJ2-3, with D perhaps being TRBD1 or TRBD2 (5 bases each). The CDR3 contains 14 residues. Germline lookup yields CDR1 WNHNN and CDR2 SYGVQD (reference sequence). Trimming stripped 5 bases from V and 1 base from J, with 10 bases between. Written as DNA, the CDR3 is TGCGCCAGCAGTACCGGGGCCGGCACAGATACGCAGTATTTT. Amino acids: CASSTGAGTDTQYF.

V is TRBV5-1 and J is TRBJ2-7, with a weak D call TRBD1 (6 bases). V lost 2 bases and J lost 8, with 23 bases in between. Germline values: CDR1 SGHRS, CDR2 YFSETQ. CDR3 length equals 16 residues. The CDR3 spells CASSLGDAGVRTQQYF. The CDR3 nucleotides are TGCGCCAGCAGCTTAGGGGACGCAGGGGTTAGGACGCAGCAGTACTTC. The entire variable domain, with the rest obtained from reference TRBV5-1 and TRBJ2-7, is as follows: KAGVTQTPRYLIKTRGQQVTLSCSPISGHRSVSWYQQTPGQGLQFLFEYFSETQRNKGNFPGRFSGRQFSNSRSEMNVSTLELGDSALYLCASSLGDAGVRTQQYFGPGTRLTVT.

The chain couples TRBV7-2 to TRBJ1-3; D gene unclear. Germline CDR1 is SGHTA and CDR2 is FQGNSA. The CDR3 has 14 residues. Trimming took 5 bases from V and 0 from J, leaving 8 bases between them. The CDR3 DNA follows: TGTGCCAGCAGCCCCCAGATCTCTGGAAACACCATATATTTT. As protein: CASSPQISGNTIYF.

The sample holds a few counts of this clone. This sequence joins TRBV7-9 and TRBJ1-3; D possibly corresponds to TRBD1 (5 bases). The CDR3 totals 16 residues. The ends were cut back, 4 bases at V and 2 bases at J, with 15 bases in the middle. Germline lookup yields CDR1 SEHNR and CDR2 FQNEAQ (reference sequence). CDR3 region: CASSSHAGTTGNTIYF. The CDR3 coding sequence is TGTGCCAGCAGCTCGCACGCCGGGACGACTGGAAACACCATATATTTT.

This clone was seen only a few times. J is TRBJ1-2 and V is TRBV29-1, with D maybe TRBD1 (6 bases). From germline, CDR1 is SQVTM and CDR2 ANQGSEA. There are 16 residues in the CDR3. V was clipped by 4 bases and J by 4 bases, with 22 bases between them. The CDR3 DNA sequence: TGCAGCGTTGCCCCTTGGCGGGGGGCAGGTTCCTATGGCTACACCTTC. Protein product: CSVAPWRGAGSYGYTF.

This sequence joins TRBV5-1 and TRBJ2-7; tentatively, D is TRBD1 or TRBD2 (5 bases each). CDR1 SGHRS and CDR2 YFSETQ come from the germline V gene. This CDR3 contains 14 residues. With 0 bases removed from V and 2 bases from J, the gap between germline ends came to 9 bases. The CDR3 DNA sequence: TGCGCCAGCAGCTTGGAACGGGGCCCCTACGAGCAGTACTTC. Residues: CASSLERGPYEQYF. The whole variable domain, filled in from reference TRBV5-1 and TRBJ2-7, reads KAGVTQTPRYLIKTRGQQVTLSCSPISGHRSVSWYQQTPGQGLQFLFEYFSETQRNKGNFPGRFSGRQFSNSRSEMNVSTLELGDSALYLCASSLERGPYEQYFGPGTRLTVT.